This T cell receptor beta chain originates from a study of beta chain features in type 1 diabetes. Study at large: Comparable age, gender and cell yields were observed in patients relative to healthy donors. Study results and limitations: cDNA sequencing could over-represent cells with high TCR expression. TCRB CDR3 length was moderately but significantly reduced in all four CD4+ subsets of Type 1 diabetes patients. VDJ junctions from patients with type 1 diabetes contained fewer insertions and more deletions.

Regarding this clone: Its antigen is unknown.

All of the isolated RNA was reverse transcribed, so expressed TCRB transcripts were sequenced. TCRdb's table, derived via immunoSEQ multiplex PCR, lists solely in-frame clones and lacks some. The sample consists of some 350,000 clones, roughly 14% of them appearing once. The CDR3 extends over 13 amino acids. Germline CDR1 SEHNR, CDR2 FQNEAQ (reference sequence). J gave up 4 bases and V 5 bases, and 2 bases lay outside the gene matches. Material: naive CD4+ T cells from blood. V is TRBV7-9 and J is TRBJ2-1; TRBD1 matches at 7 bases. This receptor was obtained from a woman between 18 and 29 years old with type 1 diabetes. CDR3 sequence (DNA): TGTGCCAGCAGCGTGGGACAGTACAATGAGCAGTTCTTC. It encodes CASSVGQYNEQFF. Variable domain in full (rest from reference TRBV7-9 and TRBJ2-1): DTGVSQNPRHKITKRGQNVTFRCDPISEHNRLYWYRQTLGQGPEFLTYFQNEAQLEKSRLLSDRFSAERPKGSFSTLEIQRTEQGDSAMYLCASSVGQYNEQFFGPGTRLTVL.